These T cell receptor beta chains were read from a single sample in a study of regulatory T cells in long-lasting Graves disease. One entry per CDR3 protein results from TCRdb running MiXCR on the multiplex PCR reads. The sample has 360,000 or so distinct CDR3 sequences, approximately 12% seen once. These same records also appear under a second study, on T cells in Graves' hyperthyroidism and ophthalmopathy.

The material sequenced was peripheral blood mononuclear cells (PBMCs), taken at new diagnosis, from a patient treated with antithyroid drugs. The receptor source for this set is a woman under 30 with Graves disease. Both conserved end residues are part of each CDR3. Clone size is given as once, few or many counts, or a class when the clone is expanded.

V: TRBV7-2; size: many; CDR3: CASSLGGRQGVNEQFF
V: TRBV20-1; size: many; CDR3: CSAFGLARTDTQYF
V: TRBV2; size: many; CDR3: CASSEREGINQPQHF
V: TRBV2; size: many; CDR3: CASMAGAIPEQFF
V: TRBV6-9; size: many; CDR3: CASSYGGRADDFF
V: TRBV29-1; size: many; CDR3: CSVEDQGVVRAFF
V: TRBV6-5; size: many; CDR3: CASSYLGEKLFF
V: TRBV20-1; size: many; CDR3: CSARDSNSYNEQFF
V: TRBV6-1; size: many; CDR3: CASSEAYSKPNYGYTF
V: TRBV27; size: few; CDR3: CASSPFALAANEQFF
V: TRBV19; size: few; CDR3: CASTAGRLTGELFF
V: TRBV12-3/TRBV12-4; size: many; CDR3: CASSPPSTRLDAFF
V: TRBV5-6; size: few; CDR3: CASSLFDRANTGELFF
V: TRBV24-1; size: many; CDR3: CATRGAANTGELFF
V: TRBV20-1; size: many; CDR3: CSTSGGGNQPQHF
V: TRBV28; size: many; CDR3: CASSFLQDLAYEQYF